These 7 T cell receptor beta chains originate from one sample sequenced in a study of PD-1 blockade in classical Hodgkin lymphoma. Time point given: cycle 4 day 1 (C4D1), after more than five weeks of nivolumab. Brentuximab vedotin exposure varied among the patients, all of whom had relapsed after autologous stem cell transplantation. Clones were sequenced by immunoSEQ multiplex PCR, and TCRdb holds only the in-frame ones, with some missing. The sample carries approximately 45,000 clones, less than 75% recorded once. The sequences come from peripheral blood mononuclear cells (PBMCs), collected before the fourth cycle of nivolumab. All receptors come from a human donor with classical Hodgkin lymphoma.

This chain links TRBV21-1 with TRBJ2-3. TRBV21-1 is tagged as a pseudogene. This CDR3 is 18 amino acids long. This chain's CDR3 is CASSKGGCRDKRTDTQYF. CDR3 DNA: TGTGCCAGCAGCAAGGGGGGCTGCCGGGACAAGCGCACAGATACGCAGTATTTT.

The V and J genes are TRBV25-1 and TRBJ1-1, with D maybe TRBD1 (6 bases). Germline V gene lookup returns CDR1 MGHDK and CDR2 SYGVNS. The V gene lost 3 bases and the J gene lost 11 bases, with 13 bases spanning the gap. This CDR3 contains 12 residues. The CDR3 DNA is TGTGCCAGCAGTGACGGGACACTACGGGCTTTCTTT. Residues: CASSDGTLRAFF.

V is TRBV19 and J is TRBJ2-1; possibly TRBD1 for D (6 bases). Trimming removed 3 bases from V and 7 bases from J, with 19 bases in between. CDR1 and CDR2 (germline): LNHDA, SQIVND (reference sequence). This CDR3 comprises 16 residues. For the CDR3, the DNA is TGTGCCAGTAGTATTTACGCGGAGCTCGACAGGAATGAGCAGTTCTTC. It encodes CASSIYAELDRNEQFF.

V usage is TRBV5-6 and J usage is TRBJ2-5; possible D gene TRBD1, 5 bases. The CDR3 contains 12 residues. Germline lookup yields CDR1 SGHDT and CDR2 YYEEEE. Trimming shortened V by 5 bases and J by 6 bases, and 11 bases separated the two germline ends. The CDR3 DNA is TGTGCCAGCAGATCAGGGTTGCAGACCCAGTACTTC. It yields the protein CASRSGLQTQYF.

The J gene is TRBJ2-7, the V gene TRBV6-1; tentatively, D is TRBD1 (6 bases). Germline values: CDR1 MNHNS, CDR2 SASEGT. The CDR3 loop spans 11 amino acids. V lost 3 bases and J 9 bases, leaving 9 bases between the germline ends. The CDR3, as DNA: TGTGCCAGCAGTGACAGGGGCCGGCAGTACTTC. Translated, it gives CASSDRGRQYF.

The V call is TRBV18, the J call TRBJ2-1; 7 bases match TRBD2. This CDR3 spans 15 amino acids. Germline loops: CDR1 KGHSH, CDR2 LQKENI. The V gene end was trimmed by 4 bases and the J gene end by 0 bases; junction bases not matched to a gene: 3. The CDR3 DNA sequence: TGTGCCAGCTCACGCCGGACTAGCTCCTACAATGAGCAGTTCTTC. As protein: CASSRRTSSYNEQFF.

The V gene is TRBV21-1, the J gene TRBJ1-3; the table names TRBD1, a call not compared with the DNA. TRBV21-1 counts as a pseudogene. The length of the CDR3 is 11 residues. CDR3 nucleotide sequence: TGTGCCAGCAGGGGCTTGGACACCATATATTTT. As protein: CASRGLDTIYF.